This T cell receptor (beta chain) was profiled in a study of blood T cells in healthy people across ages. Study conclusions and caveats: Long-lived donors carried more naive CD4+ cells and greater diversity than aged donors.

Turning to this clonotype: The antigen remains unidentified.

Approximately 9.4 milliliters was the volume of peripheral blood drawn from each donor. A J-beta primer mix and a sample-barcoded 5' primer were used in a second PCR of roughly 6 to 11 cycles. TCRdb processed the 5' RACE reads anew with MiXCR; each CDR3 protein has one entry. The sample records approximately 900,000 distinct CDR3 sequences, 25% to 30% being singletons. V was pared by 2 bases and J by 1 base, with 1 base of the junction left unmatched. This CDR3 spans 15 amino acids. Germline CDR1 is MNHNY and CDR2 is SVGAGI (reference sequence). These data also formed part of another study, on T cells of mothers and their children. This second report adds: The study obtained over 9 million TCR beta CDR3 reads per mother and 3 million to 3.5 million per child. Related pairs of mothers and children showed slightly higher, non-significant overlap versus unrelated pairs.

The sample was blood. The sequence came from a woman between 40 and 50 years old in good health. The gene calls are TRBV6-6 and TRBJ1-1, with 10 nucleotides matching TRBD1. The CDR3 bases are TGTGCCAGCAGTTACCGGGACAGGGGGAACACTGAAGCTTTCTTT. Encoded protein: CASSYRDRGNTEAFF.